The TCR beta chain described here comes from a study of shared clonotypes between healthy human individuals. Overall study findings and caveats: Collection of samples was limited to blood; tissue repertoires likely differ. In general, naive subsets displayed greater estimated richness than memory subsets did. Some clonotypes were shared by all four sorted-subset donors, while others were not shared. The non-shared ones had lower generation probabilities than the shared ones.

Selected positively for CCR7 and CD45RO-negative, naive CD8 cells excluded terminally differentiated effector memory CD45RA+ cells. Concerning this clone: Its antigen is undetermined.

A deep-level run was used for the assay. The assay was immunoSEQ multiplex PCR, and TCRdb's table has in-frame clones only and misses some. Here the sample spans about 1,900,000 clones, around 96% being singletons. The CDR3 consists of 15 residues. V trimming: 2 bases; J trimming: 4 bases; junction bases outside the gene matches: 8. Germline values: CDR1 SGHDT, CDR2 YYEEEE. Sequenced material: naive CD8+ T cells sorted from blood. The clonotype comes from a man aged 18 to 35 in good health. V gene TRBV5-6 combines with J gene TRBJ1-2; TRBD1 matches 7 bases. CDR3 loop: CASSFSLTGFYGYTF. CDR3 DNA: TGTGCCAGCAGCTTTTCTCTGACAGGGTTCTATGGCTACACCTTC.